This T cell receptor (beta chain) was profiled in a study of blood T cell repertoires in COVID-19. The overall study: COVID-19 samples, acute and convalescent, were from the United States, Italy and Spain. Sample material is recorded as cDNA or gDNA derived from T cells, B-cell-depleted T cells, or PBMCs.

Authors' analysis steps: Reference gene primer amplification gave nucleated cell count estimates. Libraries were prepared by immunoSEQ multiplex PCR; TCRdb keeps only in-frame clonotypes and omits some of them. V and J calls and clone size are those listed in that table; D and trimming were worked out from the DNA. Among more than 150,000 clones listed, 90% were seen once. This clone came up once. Source material: peripheral blood. This TCR came from a man in his fifties with acute or convalescent COVID-19.

The CDR3, as DNA: TGTGCCAGCTCACTCACAGGGGACTACAATGAGCAGTTCTTC. This encodes CASSLTGDYNEQFF. The rearrangement joins TRBV18 to TRBJ2-1, with 7 positions matching TRBD1. The V segment lost 4 bases and the J segment 3 bases; nucleotides outside the gene matches: 3. Germline lookup yields CDR1 KGHSH and CDR2 LQKENI. CDR3 length equals 14 residues.